This entry concerns a single T cell receptor (beta chain). These data come from a study of control samples from healthy donors and cancer patients. From germline, CDR1 is PRHDT and CDR2 FYEKMQ (reference sequence). CDR3 length: 16 amino acids. The V end was cut by 0 bases, the J end by 1 base, with 9 bases between. Measured with immunoSEQ multiplex PCR; TCRdb has only the in-frame clones, and not every one. The sample comprises roughly 86,000 clones, about nine tenths of which are singletons, and around 3.5% rests with the top ten. The chain couples TRBV13 to TRBJ1-4; possible D gene TRBD1, 5 bases. The sequence was obtained from a young woman in good health. Material for sequencing was blood. The CDR3: CASSLGSGETNEKLFF. As DNA, the CDR3 is TGTGCCAGCAGCTTAGGATCGGGGGAAACTAATGAAAAACTGTTTTTT.